The TCR beta chain under discussion was sequenced for a study of T-cell memory formation after mild COVID-19. Study-level results: Memory sampled before infection contained some responding clones, suggesting cross-reactive memory joined. Clones that contracted from day 15 to 85 were balanced CD4/CD8, while later expanders leaned CD4+. Clonal second-wave expansions that peaked on day 37 had unconfirmed SARS-CoV-2 specificity.

On this clonotype itself: What it binds is not known.

Germline CDR1 ENHRY, CDR2 SYGVKD. The length of the CDR3 is 12 residues. With V trimmed by 6 bases and J by 3 bases, 1 base remained unmatched. A 5'RACE reaction primed in the constant segment made cDNA libraries of TCR alpha and TCR beta, and these carried sample barcodes and UMIs. TCRdb fed the 5' RACE reads into MiXCR, producing one record per CDR3 protein. The data contain approximately 290,000 distinct CDR3 sequences, about 15% of them seen just once; the ten biggest clones take up around 23%. The V call is TRBV10-3, the J call TRBJ2-5, with 7 positions matching TRBD1. The material sequenced was PBMCs or a T cell subset sorted from them (not recorded which). The receptor was isolated from a man younger than 35 who had mild COVID-19 (a few samples of this study predate the infection). Cell type and time point are not known. CDR3 nucleotides: TGTGCCATCAGAGGGACAGAAGAGACCCAGTACTTC. Its protein product is CAIRGTEETQYF.